A single sample gave rise to the 10 T cell receptor beta chains below, sequenced in a study of blood T cell repertoires in COVID-19. Sequenced by immunoSEQ multiplex PCR; TCRdb stores in-frame clones only, minus some. This table holds 250,000 to 350,000 clones, roughly 87% found once. Sequenced: peripheral blood. The receptor set was obtained from a young man with active or convalescent COVID-19.

The J gene is TRBJ2-1, the V gene TRBV15; TRBD1 aligns across 11 bases. The germline CDR1 and CDR2 sequences are LNHNV and YYDKDF (reference sequence). Losses at the gene ends were 3 bases for V and 6 bases for J; bases not matched to a gene: 7. This CDR3 is 16 amino acids long. The CDR3 DNA sequence: TGTGCCACCAGCAGCCCCGGGACAGGGGGAGGCAATGAGCAGTTCTTC. Translated: CATSSPGTGGGNEQFF.

This chain connects TRBV29-1 to TRBJ2-5; a weak D match, TRBD2 (5 bases). The CDR3 totals 13 residues. The V gene lost 5 bases and the J gene lost 5 bases, with 15 bases spanning the gap. Germline V gene sequence: CDR1 SQVTM, CDR2 ANQGSEA. The CDR3 sequence: CSVHLSGVETQYF. CDR3 nucleotides: TGCAGCGTTCACCTTTCCGGGGTGGAGACCCAGTACTTC. Full variable domain (missing parts from reference TRBV29-1 and TRBJ2-5): SAVISQKPSRDICQRGTSLTIQCQVDSQVTMMFWYRQQPGQSLTLIATANQGSEATYESGFVIDKFPISRPNLTFSTLTVSNMSPEDSSIYLCSVHLSGVETQYFGPGTRLLVL.

The chain links TRBV6-5 to TRBJ1-2, with a possible D match to TRBD1 (5 bases). Germline loops: CDR1 MNHEY, CDR2 SVGAGI. Trimming shortened V by 2 bases and J by 13 bases, and 14 bases separated the two germline ends. The CDR3 covers 12 residues. CDR3 loop: CASSYGGLNCTF. CDR3 coding DNA: TGTGCCAGCAGTTACGGGGGACTCAATTGCACCTTC.

V and J are TRBV6-2 or TRBV6-3 and TRBJ1-4; unclear D gene. Trimming pared 5 bases from V and 10 bases from J, leaving 17 bases between. This CDR3 is 14 amino acids long. CDR1 MNHEY and CDR2 SVGEGT come from the germline V gene. Here the CDR3 DNA reads TGTGCCAGCAGTCAAGCCCTCTCGCCAGGAAAACTGTTTTTT. Translated, it gives CASSQALSPGKLFF.

CDR3 sequence reads: CASSPGYPYEQYF. CDR3 nucleotide sequence: TGTGCCAGCAGCCCAGGGTACCCCTACGAGCAGTACTTC. The chain recombines TRBV27 with TRBJ2-7; TRBD1 might be the D (5 bases). Per the germline V gene, CDR1 is MNHEY and CDR2 is SMNVEV (reference sequence). CDR3 length equals 13 residues. Trimming removed 6 bases from V and 2 bases from J, with 11 bases in between.

The chain combines TRBV5-1 with TRBJ2-3, with 10 bases fitting TRBD1. The germline V gene encodes CDR1 SGHRS and CDR2 YFSETQ. This CDR3 region has 16 residues. J gave up 2 bases and V 0 bases, and 3 bases lay outside the gene matches. For the CDR3, the DNA is TGCGCCAGCAGCTTGGGGGACAGGGGCCTCACAGATACGCAGTATTTT. The encoded protein is CASSLGDRGLTDTQYF.

With regard to this clone: Other DNA sequences in this sample translate to the same CDR3. CDR3 loop: CASSPSSYEQYF. CDR3 nucleotides: TGTGCCAGCAGCCCGAGTTCCTACGAGCAGTACTTC. The chain uses TRBV7-9 and TRBJ2-7; D gene uncertain. The CDR3 contains 12 residues. CDR1 is SEHNR, CDR2 FQNEAQ, per germline (reference sequence). With 5 bases removed from V and 1 base from J, the gap between germline ends came to 6 bases. Using reference TRBV7-9 and TRBJ2-7 for the parts outside the CDR3, the full variable domain is DTGVSQNPRHKITKRGQNVTFRCDPISEHNRLYWYRQTLGQGPEFLTYFQNEAQLEKSRLLSDRFSAERPKGSFSTLEIQRTEQGDSAMYLCASSPSSYEQYFGPGTRLTVT.

CDR3 nucleotide sequence: TGTGCCAGCAGCGTGGGACAGGCGAACACTGAAGCTTTCTTT. It codes for CASSVGQANTEAFF. The chain links TRBV6-5 to TRBJ1-1, with 8 bases lining up with TRBD1. Trimming took 6 bases from V and 1 from J; bases not matched to a gene: 4. The CDR3 contains 14 residues. Germline CDR1 reads MNHEY; CDR2 reads SVGAGI.

This chain connects TRBV5-1 to TRBJ2-7; TRBD1 agrees at 7 bases. CDR3 size: 15 residues. J was trimmed by 0 bases and V by 4 bases; bases with no gene match: 7. CDR1 is SGHRS and CDR2 is YFSETQ in the germline V gene. CDR3 bases: TGCGCCAGCAGCCAGACAGGGCGAAGCTCCTACGAGCAGTACTTC. It specifies CASSQTGRSSYEQYF.

This clone was counted ten times or more. This chain joins TRBV7-3 and TRBJ1-3; maybe TRBD1 (6 bases). There are 16 residues in the CDR3. Trimming left V 4 bases short and J 4 bases short, with 17 bases between. The V gene's germline CDR1 is SGHTA and CDR2 FQGTGA. The CDR3 sequence is CASSSQPQGSGNTIYF. CDR3 sequence (DNA): TGTGCCAGCAGCTCCCAACCACAGGGTTCCGGAAACACCATATATTTT.